The clone carrying this T cell receptor (beta chain) has just a few counts. Its antigen remains unknown. Any gene name here is a mouse gene name. From the germline J gene comes the end of the CDR3, since the read stops 4 residues before it. It was cDNA, reverse transcribed from extracted RNA, that served as the sequencing template. Here immunoSEQ multiplex PCR was the method, and the copy in TCRdb shows in-frame clones only, minus some. There are about 270,000 clones in the sample, none observed a single time. The CDR3 is made up of 14 amino acids. CDR1 is LGHDT, CDR2 YNNKQL, per germline (reference sequence). A panel of CD4, CD8alpha, NKG2D, NKG2ACE and other markers served to sort pooled cutaneous lymph node cells. These data belong to a study of CD8+ T cells in alopecia areata. Study details: It was roughly 7-10-week-old female C3H/HeJ mice that received skin from roughly 6-12-month-old C3H/HeJ graft donors with spontaneous alopecia. Study-level results: The study found higher clonality in lesional than normal scalp, especially in alopecia totalis/universalis. In patients, TCRs were shared less clearly than in mice, and HLA may possibly be involved.

Sequenced: CD4+ T cells sorted from a lymph node. The origin of this receptor is a C3H/HeJ mouse with alopecia areata. As its MHC haplotype, the strain has H2-k. The V and J genes are TRBV4 and TRBJ2-5; 8 nucleotides line up with TRBD2. The CDR3 bases that were read are TGTGCCAGCAGCCCAACTGGGGGTCCAGAC. Protein product: CASSPTGGPD. The entire CDR3 protein reads CASSPTGGPDTQYF.